This T cell receptor beta chain was retrieved from a study of T cells after yellow fever vaccination. Per germline, CDR1 MNHEY and CDR2 SVGAGI. V dropped 0 bases and J dropped 0; count of bases not matched to a gene: 6. This CDR3 has 18 residues. Of note for this clonotype: No antigen is known for it.

Findings of the study overall: It was a small share of clonotypes that appeared in both CD4 and CD8 compartments. Post-booster repertoires contained most primary-vaccination clones again (approximately 97% CD4, approximately 86% CD8). The bulk population could contribute abundant contaminating clonotypes to FACS-sorted repertoires.

TCRdb called the 5' RACE reads again in MiXCR, with one record for every CDR3 protein. The sample includes about 320,000 distinct CDR3 sequences, about 11% of them seen just once. The genes are TRBV6-5 and TRBJ2-3, with 10 bases that match TRBD2. This sample comprised CD4+ T cells sorted from PBMCs, obtained 45 days after the yellow fever booster vaccination. The sequence was obtained from a man aged 18 to 29 who received the YFV17D yellow fever vaccine. In DNA form, the CDR3 reads TGTGCCAGCAGTTACTCGCCACCGGGACTAGCGAGCACAGATACGCAGTATTTT. It specifies CASSYSPPGLASTDTQYF.